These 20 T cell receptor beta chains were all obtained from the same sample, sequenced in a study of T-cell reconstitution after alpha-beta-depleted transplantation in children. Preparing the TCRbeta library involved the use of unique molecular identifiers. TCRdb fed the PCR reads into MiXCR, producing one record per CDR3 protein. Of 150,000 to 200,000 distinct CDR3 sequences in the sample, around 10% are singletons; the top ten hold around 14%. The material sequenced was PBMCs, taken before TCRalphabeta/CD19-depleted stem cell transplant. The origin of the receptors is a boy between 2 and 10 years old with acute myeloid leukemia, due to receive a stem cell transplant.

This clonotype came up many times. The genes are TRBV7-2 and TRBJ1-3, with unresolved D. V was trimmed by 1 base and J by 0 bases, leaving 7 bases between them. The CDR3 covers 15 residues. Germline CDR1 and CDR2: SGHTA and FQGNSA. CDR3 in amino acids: CASSLGLLSGNTIYF. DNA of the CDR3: TGTGCCAGCAGCTTAGGACTGCTCTCTGGAAACACCATATATTTT.

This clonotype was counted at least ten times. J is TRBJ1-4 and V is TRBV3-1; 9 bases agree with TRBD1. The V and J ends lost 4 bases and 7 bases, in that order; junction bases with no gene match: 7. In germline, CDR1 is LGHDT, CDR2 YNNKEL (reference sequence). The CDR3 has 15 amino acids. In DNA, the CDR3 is TGTGCCAGCAGCCCCGAACAGGGGGCAAGTGAAAAACTGTTTTTT. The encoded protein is CASSPEQGASEKLFF.

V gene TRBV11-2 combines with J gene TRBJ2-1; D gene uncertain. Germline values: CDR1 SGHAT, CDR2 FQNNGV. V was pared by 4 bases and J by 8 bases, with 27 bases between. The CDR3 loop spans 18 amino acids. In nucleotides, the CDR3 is TGTGCCAGCAGCTCCCCGGTGTGGTTCCTAGTCTTGTCCTATGAGCAGTTCTTC. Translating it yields CASSSPVWFLVLSYEQFF.

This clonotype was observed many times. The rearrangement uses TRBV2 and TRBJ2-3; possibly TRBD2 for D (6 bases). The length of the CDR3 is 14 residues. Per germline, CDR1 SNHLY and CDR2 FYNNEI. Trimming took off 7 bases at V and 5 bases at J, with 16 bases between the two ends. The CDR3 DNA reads TGTGCCAGCAATGAGCGGGTGGAGGTAGATACGCAGTATTTT. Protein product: CASNERVEVDTQYF.

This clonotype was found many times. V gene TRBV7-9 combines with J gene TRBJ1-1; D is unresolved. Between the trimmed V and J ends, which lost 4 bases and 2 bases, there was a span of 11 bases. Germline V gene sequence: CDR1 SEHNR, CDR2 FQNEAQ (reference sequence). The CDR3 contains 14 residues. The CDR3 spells CASSSPTDNTEAFF. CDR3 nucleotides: TGTGCCAGCAGCTCCCCGACGGACAACACTGAAGCTTTCTTT.

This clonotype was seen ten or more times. The CDR3 protein is CASSLAPSGFADTQYF. The CDR3, as DNA: TGCGCCAGCAGCTTGGCGCCAAGCGGGTTCGCAGATACGCAGTATTTT. The rearrangement links TRBV5-1 to TRBJ2-3, with D maybe TRBD2 (6 bases). The V end lost 0 bases, the J end lost 4 bases, and 15 bases lay between the germline ends. There are 16 residues in the CDR3. Germline V lookup: CDR1 SGHRS, CDR2 YFSETQ.

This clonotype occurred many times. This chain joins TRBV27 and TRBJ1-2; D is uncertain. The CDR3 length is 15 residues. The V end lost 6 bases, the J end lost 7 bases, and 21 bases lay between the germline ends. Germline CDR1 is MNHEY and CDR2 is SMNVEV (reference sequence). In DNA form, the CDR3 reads TGTGCCAGCAGAGTACTCGAGGCGGAAGTTGGTGGCTACACCTTC. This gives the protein CASRVLEAEVGGYTF.

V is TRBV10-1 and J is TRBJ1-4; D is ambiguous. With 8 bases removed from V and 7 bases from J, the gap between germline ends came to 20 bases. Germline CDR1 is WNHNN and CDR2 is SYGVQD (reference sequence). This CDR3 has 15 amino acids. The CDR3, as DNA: TGCGCCAGCGCCCCTGCGGGCGCCAACGGTGAAAAACTGTTTTTT. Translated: CASAPAGANGEKLFF.

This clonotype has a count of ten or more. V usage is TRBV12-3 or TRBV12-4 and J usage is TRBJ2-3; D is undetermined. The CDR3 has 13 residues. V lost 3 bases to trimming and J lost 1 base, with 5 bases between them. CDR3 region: CASSFKGTDTQYF. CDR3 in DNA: TGTGCCAGCAGTTTCAAAGGCACAGATACGCAGTATTTT.

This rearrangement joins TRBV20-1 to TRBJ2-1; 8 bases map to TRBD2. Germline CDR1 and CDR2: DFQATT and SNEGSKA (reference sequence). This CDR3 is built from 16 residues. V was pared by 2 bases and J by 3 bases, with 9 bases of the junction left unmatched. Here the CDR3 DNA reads TGCAGTGCTAGATGGCTGGGACTAGGGGGCTACAATGAGCAGTTCTTC. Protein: CSARWLGLGGYNEQFF.

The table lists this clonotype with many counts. The CDR3 DNA follows: TGTGCCACCAGTAAGGGGGGCGCGAACACCGGGGAGCTGTTTTTT. Amino acid sequence: CATSKGGANTGELFF. The chain links TRBV24-1 to TRBJ2-2; either TRBD1 or TRBD2 may fit D (6 bases each). Germline V gene data show CDR1 as KGHDR and CDR2 as SFDVKD. This CDR3 is 15 amino acids long. V was clipped by 6 bases and J by 0 bases, with 10 bases between them.

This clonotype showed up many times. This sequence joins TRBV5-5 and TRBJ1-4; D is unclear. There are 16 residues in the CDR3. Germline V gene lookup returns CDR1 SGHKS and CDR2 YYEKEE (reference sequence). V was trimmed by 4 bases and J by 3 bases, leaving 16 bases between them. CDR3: CASSKRPAMANEKLFF. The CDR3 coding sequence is TGTGCCAGCAGCAAGCGGCCTGCGATGGCTAATGAAAAACTGTTTTTT.

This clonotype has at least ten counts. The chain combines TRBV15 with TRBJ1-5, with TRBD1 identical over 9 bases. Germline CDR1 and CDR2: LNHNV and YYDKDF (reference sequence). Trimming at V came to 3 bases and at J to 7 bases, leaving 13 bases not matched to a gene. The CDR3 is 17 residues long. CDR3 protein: CATSRGQGEGRRQPQHF. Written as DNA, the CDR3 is TGTGCCACCAGCAGGGGACAGGGAGAGGGTAGAAGGCAGCCCCAGCATTTT.

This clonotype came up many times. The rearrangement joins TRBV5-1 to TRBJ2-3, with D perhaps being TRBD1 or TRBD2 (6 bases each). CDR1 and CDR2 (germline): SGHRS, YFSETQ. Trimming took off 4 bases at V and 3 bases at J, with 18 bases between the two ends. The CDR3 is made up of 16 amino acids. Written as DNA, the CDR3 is TGCGCCAGCAGCCCCACCTGGGAAGGGGGGACAGATACGCAGTATTTT. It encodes CASSPTWEGGTDTQYF.

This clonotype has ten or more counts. The CDR3 DNA is TGTGCCAGCAGCTTAACCACTAGCGGGATACTAGAACAGTTCTTC. The encoded protein is CASSLTTSGILEQFF. This chain uses TRBV7-3 with TRBJ2-1; 10 positions agree with TRBD2. The germline gives CDR1 SGHTA, CDR2 FQGTGA. This CDR3 has 15 residues. V dropped 0 bases and J dropped 13; count of bases not matched to a gene: 9. Full variable domain (remainder filled in from reference TRBV7-3 and TRBJ2-1): GAGVSQTPSNKVTEKGKYVELRCDPISGHTALYWYRQSLGQGPEFLIYFQGTGAADDSGLPNDRFFAVRPEGSVSTLKIQRTERGDSAVYLCASSLTTSGILEQFFGPGTRLTVL.

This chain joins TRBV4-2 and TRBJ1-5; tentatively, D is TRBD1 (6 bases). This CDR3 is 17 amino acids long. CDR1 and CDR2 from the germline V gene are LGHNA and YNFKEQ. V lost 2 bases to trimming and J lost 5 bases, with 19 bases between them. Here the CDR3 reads CASSQLTRGSAYQPQHF. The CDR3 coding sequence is TGTGCCAGCAGCCAACTGACGAGGGGGAGCGCCTATCAGCCCCAGCATTTT.

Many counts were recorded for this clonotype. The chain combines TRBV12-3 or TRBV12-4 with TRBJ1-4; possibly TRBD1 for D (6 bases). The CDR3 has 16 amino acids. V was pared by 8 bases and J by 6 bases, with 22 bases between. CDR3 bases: TGTGCCAGCCTAGGCTGGGGGGCGCAGGAAGATGAAAAACTGTTTTTT. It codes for CASLGWGAQEDEKLFF.

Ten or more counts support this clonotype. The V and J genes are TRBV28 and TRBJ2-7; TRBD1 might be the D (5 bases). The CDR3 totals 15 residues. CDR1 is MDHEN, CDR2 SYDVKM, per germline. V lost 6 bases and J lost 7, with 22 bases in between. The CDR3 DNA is TGTGCCAGCAGCCCATATTCTTTGGGGCTGGGGGAGCAGTACTTC. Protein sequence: CASSPYSLGLGEQYF.

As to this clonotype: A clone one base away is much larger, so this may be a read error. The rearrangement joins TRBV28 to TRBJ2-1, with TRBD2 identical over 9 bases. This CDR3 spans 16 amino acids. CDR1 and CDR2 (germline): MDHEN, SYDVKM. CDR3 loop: CASSPIGREGGDEQIF. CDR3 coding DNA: TGTGCCAGCAGTCCCATCGGGCGGGAGGGCGGCGATGAGCAGATCTTC.

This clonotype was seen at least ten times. The CDR3 DNA is TGTGCTAGTGGTTTTTATCCTGGAGTTGGCGGGAGGGCCTCTCGATCCTACAATGAGCAGTTCTTC. It specifies CASGFYPGVGGRASRSYNEQFF. This chain joins TRBV12-5 and TRBJ2-1; TRBD2 agrees at 9 bases. CDR3 length: 22 amino acids. Germline V CDR1 and CDR2: LGHNT, FRNRAP. The V gene end was trimmed by 3 bases and the J gene end by 1 base; junction bases not matched to a gene: 22.